These T cell receptor beta chains were read from a single sample in a study of T cell responses to AZD1222 COVID-19 vaccine. Libraries were prepared by immunoSEQ multiplex PCR; TCRdb keeps only in-frame clonotypes and omits some of them. This sample carries around 150,000 clones, roughly 89% of them seen once, and the ten largest clones take 7.5% to 8%. Sequenced here: peripheral blood, sampled 28 days after the second dose of the MenACWY control vaccine. Every receptor here comes from an adult who received the MenACWY meningococcal vaccine as a control. Both conserved end residues are part of each CDR3. D genes are given only for firm matches. Not every row has a clone size; where given, it reads once, few, many or a size class.

TRBJ2-3	once	-	TRBV29-1	TGCAGCGTTGATGGGGGGAGCACAGATACGCAGTATTTT	CSVDGGSTDTQYF
TRBJ2-7	-	TRBD2	TRBV6-2/TRBV6-3	TGTGCCAGCAGTTACCCCGCTGGACTAGCGGGGATAACCTACGAGCAGTACTTC	CASSYPAGLAGITYEQYF
TRBJ1-6	-	-	TRBV30	TGTGCCTGGAAGGGGCAGTATAATTCACCCCTCCACTTT	CAWKGQYNSPLHF
TRBJ2-1	-	TRBD2	TRBV5-1	TGCGCCAGCGGCAACCAAGCGGGGAGCGGGAATGAGCAGTTCTTC	CASGNQAGSGNEQFF
TRBJ2-3	-	TRBD1	TRBV28	TGTGCCAGCAGCAGGACAGGGGAAGTGGATACGCAGTATTTT	CASSRTGEVDTQYF
TRBJ1-2	-	TRBD1	TRBV28	TGTGCCAGCAGTTCGGGACAGGGGGAAGGTGGCTACACCTTC	CASSSGQGEGGYTF
TRBJ1-2	-	-	TRBV7-2	TGTGCCAGCAGCTTAGTCAACTATGGCTACACCTTC	CASSLVNYGYTF
TRBJ2-3	-	TRBD1	TRBV10-3	TGTGCCATCAGAGGGGACAGGGGGATAGATACGCAGTATTTT	CAIRGDRGIDTQYF
TRBJ2-2	-	-	TRBV7-9	TGTGCCAGCAGCTTATTTGTGGGGTTAAGCACCGGGGAGCTGTTTTTT	CASSLFVGLSTGELFF
TRBJ2-5	-	TRBD2	TRBV23-1	TGCGCCAGCAGTCAATCTCCAGATATAGCGGGGGGGCCCGGGTACCAAGAGACCCAGTACTTC	CASSQSPDIAGGPGYQETQYF
TRBJ1-2	-	-	TRBV6-2/TRBV6-3	TGTGCCAGCAGTTCCCATGGTGGGGCATCAGCTAACTATGGCTACACCTTC	CASSSHGGASANYGYTF
TRBJ1-5	few	-	TRBV9	TGTGCCAGCAGCCCCGGTGGCACAAATAGCAATCAGCCCCAGCATTTT	CASSPGGTNSNQPQHF
TRBJ2-1	-	TRBD1	TRBV3-1/TRBV3-2	TGTGCCAGCAGAGACAGGGGGAGCTCCTACAATGAGCAGTTCTTC	CASRDRGSSYNEQFF
TRBJ2-1	few	-	TRBV7-3	TGTGCCAGCAGCTCAGGAGGCGCAGGGTACAATGAGCAGTTCTTC	CASSSGGAGYNEQFF
TRBJ2-3	-	TRBD2	TRBV25-1	TGTGCCAGCAGTGAGCCCCTAGCGGGAGCAGCAGATACGCAGTATTTT	CASSEPLAGAADTQYF
TRBJ2-1	-	TRBD2	TRBV6-2/TRBV6-3	TGTGCCAGCAGTGGACTACTAGCGGGATCGAGCTCCTACAATGAGCAGTTCTTC	CASSGLLAGSSSYNEQFF
TRBJ2-5	-	-	TRBV6-1	TGTGCCAGCAGTGACCGAACTGAGACCCAGTACTTC	CASSDRTETQYF
TRBJ2-1	-	TRBD2	TRBV18	TGTGCCAGCTCACCGACCGGGACTAGCGGGTTGCTCAATGAGCAGTTCTTC	CASSPTGTSGLLNEQFF
TRBJ2-5	-	-	TRBV19	TGTGCCAGTAGTTCTCCGACAAGGGGGGAGACCCAGTACTTC	CASSSPTRGETQYF
TRBJ1-2	-	TRBD1	TRBV28	TGTGCCAGCAGTCCGACAGGGCGTGCGTATGGCTACACCTTC	CASSPTGRAYGYTF
TRBJ2-5	-	TRBD1	TRBV18	TGTGCCAGCTCACCTAATACAGCACAGGGGCAAGAGACCCAGTACTTC	CASSPNTAQGQETQYF
TRBJ1-6	-	-	TRBV9	TGTGCCAGCAGCCCGCGGACAGCCGAATCACCCCTCCACTTT	CASSPRTAESPLHF
TRBJ1-1	-	-	TRBV12-3/TRBV12-4	TGTGCCAGTTCCTCGGGCCCCACTGAAGCTTTCTTT	CASSSGPTEAFF
TRBJ1-6	-	TRBD1	TRBV6-5	TGTGCCAGCAGGGGACAGGGTACGAGTTCACCCCTCCACTTT	CASRGQGTSSPLHF
TRBJ1-6	-	TRBD1	TRBV19	TGTGCCAGTAGTGCGGGGACAGGGAGGTTCTTTAGCTCACCCCTCCACTTT	CASSAGTGRFFSSPLHF
TRBJ1-2	-	TRBD1	TRBV12-5	TGTGCTAGTGGAGGGGACAGGGGCTATGGCTACACCTTC	CASGGDRGYGYTF
TRBJ2-3	once	TRBD1	TRBV4-1	TGCGCCAGCAGCCAAGGAGGGGACAGGGGCACAGATACGCAGTATTTT	CASSQGGDRGTDTQYF
TRBJ1-2	-	-	TRBV4-3	TGCGCCAGCAGCCAAGATCTGTCAGAACATTATGGCTACACCTTC	CASSQDLSEHYGYTF
TRBJ1-2	-	TRBD1	TRBV2	TGTGCCAACCCAGGGGATGACAGGGGTGTCGGCTACACCTTC	CANPGDDRGVGYTF
TRBJ2-3	-	-	TRBV30	TGTGCCTGGAGCCAGGTATCTAGCACAGATACGCAGTATTTT	CAWSQVSSTDTQYF
TRBJ2-7	-	TRBD1	TRBV7-6	TGTGCCAGCAGCTTAGGGGTGGGACAGGGGGCTTACGAGCAGTACTTC	CASSLGVGQGAYEQYF
TRBJ2-1	-	-	TRBV24-1	TGTGCCACCAGCAGTTCGGGCAATGAGCAGTTCTTC	CATSSSGNEQFF
TRBJ2-7	-	-	TRBV6-5	TGTGCCAGCAGTTTGAGACTAACCTACGAGCAGTACTTC	CASSLRLTYEQYF
TRBJ1-4	-	-	TRBV25-1	TGTGCCAGCACCGCGGGGGGCCGGGAAAAACTGTTTTTT	CASTAGGREKLFF
TRBJ1-3	-	-	TRBV7-2	TGTGCCAGCAGCAAAGGGGGGTTTGGAAACACCATATATTTT	CASSKGGFGNTIYF
TRBJ2-1	-	-	TRBV6-5	TGTGCCAGCAGTTACGCACATACCTACAATGAGCAGTTCTTC	CASSYAHTYNEQFF